The 24 T cell receptor beta chains presented below share a single source sample, sequenced in a study of cytomegalovirus exposure and HLA in healthy donors. The PCR employed 60 Vbeta primers together with 13 Jbeta primers. Clones were sequenced by immunoSEQ multiplex PCR, and TCRdb holds only the in-frame ones, with some missing. The data hold about 180,000 clones, with 70% to 85% observed a single time. Sequencing was carried out using PBMCs. These receptors originate from a man between 18 and 29 years old in good health and CMV-seronegative.

Only a few counts were recorded for this clone. This chain links TRBV29-1 with TRBJ2-1; a weak D match, TRBD1 (5 bases). Looked up from germline, CDR1 is SQVTM and CDR2 is ANQGSEA. This CDR3 has 13 residues. The germline V and J ends were trimmed by 2 bases and 15 bases, with 20 bases remaining between them. In DNA form, the CDR3 reads TGCAGCGTTGAAAATGGGGCGGACCACGGTGGGTTCTTC. The encoded protein is CSVENGADHGGFF.

The chain is built from TRBV19 and TRBJ1-5, with 7 bases that match TRBD1. The CDR3 runs 16 residues. Germline CDR1 is LNHDA and CDR2 is SQIVND (reference sequence). Trimming removed 2 bases from V and 0 bases from J; junction bases left unmatched: 4. The CDR3 coding sequence is TGTGCCAGTAGTATATCCGGGACAGTTAGCAATCAGCCCCAGCATTTT. It yields the protein CASSISGTVSNQPQHF.

This clone was seen just once. The chain recombines TRBV7-2 with TRBJ1-2; possibly TRBD1 for D (5 bases). Per the germline V gene, CDR1 is SGHTA and CDR2 is FQGNSA. V shed 7 bases and J shed 4 bases, with 16 bases lying between them. This CDR3 has 14 amino acids. The DNA of the CDR3 is TGTGCCAGCACTAACAGGATCGGCGGCTATGGCTACACCTTC. It translates to CASTNRIGGYGYTF.

This chain joins TRBV6-5 and TRBJ2-1; TRBD2 agrees at 11 bases. V lost 6 bases and J lost 14; bases outside the gene matches: 15. The CDR3 covers 15 residues. The germline gives CDR1 MNHEY, CDR2 SVGAGI. The CDR3: CASRQPGLAVPREFF. Written as DNA, the CDR3 is TGTGCCAGCAGACAACCGGGACTAGCGGTCCCTCGGGAGTTCTTC.

V usage is TRBV5-1 and J usage is TRBJ2-3, with TRBD2 matching over 8 bases. Germline-derived CDR1 and CDR2 are SGHRS and YFSETQ. This CDR3 has 16 residues. Germline trimming cut 2 bases from V and 0 bases from J; bases unmatched to any gene: 5. CDR3 sequence (DNA): TGCGCCAGCAGCTTCGGCAGCGGGGGTAGCACAGATACGCAGTATTTT. It codes for CASSFGSGGSTDTQYF.

The chain employs TRBV4-2 and TRBJ2-1; 9 bases match TRBD2. The CDR3 has 17 residues. V shed 1 base, J shed 0 bases, and the junction held 4 bases outside the gene matches. Per the germline V gene, CDR1 is LGHNA and CDR2 is YNFKEQ. The CDR3 DNA follows: TGTGCCAGCAGCCAAGTGCCTAGCGGGATCTCCTACAATGAGCAGTTCTTC. It yields the protein CASSQVPSGISYNEQFF.

This chain connects TRBV4-1 to TRBJ1-6; 7 positions agree with TRBD1. Per the germline V gene, CDR1 is MGHRA and CDR2 is YSYEKL. The CDR3 has 14 residues. Germline trimming cut 0 bases from V and 9 bases from J; bases unmatched to any gene: 2. This CDR3 reads CASSQDRGASPLHF. Here the CDR3 DNA reads TGCGCCAGCAGCCAAGACAGGGGGGCTTCACCCCTCCACTTT.

The chain links TRBV2 to TRBJ1-1; 7 bases match TRBD1. The CDR3 contains 13 residues. The V gene end was trimmed by 6 bases and the J gene end by 3 bases; junction bases not matched to a gene: 4. Germline loops: CDR1 SNHLY, CDR2 FYNNEI. The CDR3 sequence: CASSRQGHTEAFF. CDR3 coding DNA: TGTGCCAGCAGCAGACAGGGCCACACTGAAGCTTTCTTT.

This clone showed up just a few times. The V and J genes are TRBV7-9 and TRBJ2-3; TRBD1 agrees at 7 bases. Per the germline V gene, CDR1 is SEHNR and CDR2 is FQNEAQ (reference sequence). V lost 2 bases to trimming and J lost 2 bases; unmatched junction nucleotides: 16. The CDR3 sequence is 19 residues long. This chain's CDR3 is CASSLRYIADREHTDTQYF. The CDR3 DNA sequence: TGTGCCAGCAGCTTAAGGTATATTGCTGACAGGGAGCACACAGATACGCAGTATTTT.

This rearrangement joins TRBV29-1 to TRBJ2-2, with TRBD2 matching 7 bases. The V gene's germline CDR1 is SQVTM and CDR2 ANQGSEA. The CDR3 sequence is 16 residues long. Germline trimming cut 7 bases from V and 5 bases from J; bases unmatched to any gene: 16. The CDR3 DNA reads TGCAGCGCCGAACTAGCGTCCCACGATGGGACCGGGGAGCTGTTTTTT. Amino acids: CSAELASHDGTGELFF.

The gene calls are TRBV27 and TRBJ1-2; no clear D. The CDR3 is 16 amino acids. Germline CDR1 MNHEY, CDR2 SMNVEV (reference sequence). Trimming cost V 5 bases and J 1 base, with 17 bases left between them. The CDR3 sequence: CASSRQRSSFNYGYTF. In DNA, the CDR3 is TGTGCCAGCAGTCGCCAACGGAGTAGCTTTAACTATGGCTACACCTTC.

A few counts support this clone. The chain links TRBV10-1 to TRBJ1-2; 7 bases map to TRBD1. This CDR3 has 15 residues. Germline-derived CDR1 and CDR2 are WNHNN and SYGVQD (reference sequence). Trimming cost V 6 bases and J 4 bases; bases outside gene matches: 11. CDR3 region: CASSQDADRIYGYTF. The CDR3 DNA sequence: TGCGCCAGCAGCCAGGACGCGGACAGGATCTATGGCTACACCTTC.

This clone appeared once. The chain joins TRBV6-5 to TRBJ1-1, with TRBD1 as a possible D gene (6 bases). This CDR3 contains 14 residues. V dropped 5 bases and J dropped 0 bases, with 10 bases sitting between them. The germline V gene has CDR1 MNHEY and CDR2 SVGAGI. The CDR3: CASSRDTLNTEAFF. In nucleotides, the CDR3 is TGTGCCAGCAGTAGGGACACATTGAACACTGAAGCTTTCTTT.

This clone turned up a few times. The J gene is TRBJ2-1, the V gene TRBV4-3; 13 nucleotides line up with TRBD2. Trimming took 5 bases from V and 4 from J; bases not matched to a gene: 11. Germline V CDR1 and CDR2: LGHNA, YSLEER. This CDR3 contains 18 residues. The DNA of the CDR3 is TGCGCCAGCAGCGTCCCGGGACTAGCGGGACGGAAGTACAATGAGCAGTTCTTC. Protein sequence: CASSVPGLAGRKYNEQFF.

This rearrangement joins TRBV28 to TRBJ1-1; perhaps TRBD1 as D (5 bases). Deletions cut 4 bases from V and 0 bases from J, with 12 bases between. Germline CDR1 MDHEN, CDR2 SYDVKM. CDR3 length: 15 residues. The CDR3 bases are TGTGCCAGCAGTTCCACAAGGGGTATGAACACTGAAGCTTTCTTT. Residues: CASSSTRGMNTEAFF.

The V gene is TRBV7-2, the J gene TRBJ1-1; D is ambiguous. V was trimmed by 2 bases and J by 1 base, leaving 11 bases between them. The CDR3 has 15 amino acids. CDR1 and CDR2 from the germline V gene are SGHTA and FQGNSA. CDR3 coding DNA: TGTGCCAGCAGCTTATACAGCCAGGCGAACACTGAAGCTTTCTTT. The encoded protein is CASSLYSQANTEAFF. The whole variable domain, filled in from reference TRBV7-2 and TRBJ1-1, reads GAGVSQSPSNKVTEKGKDVELRCDPISGHTALYWYRQSLGQGLEFLIYFQGNSAPDKSGLPSDRFSAERTGGSVSTLTIQRTQQEDSAVYLCASSLYSQANTEAFFGQGTRLTVV.

The V call is TRBV5-1, the J call TRBJ1-1; 9 bases line up with TRBD1. The germline V gene has CDR1 SGHRS and CDR2 YFSETQ. The CDR3 contains 14 residues. The ends lost 4 bases at V and 5 bases at J; junction bases unmatched: 6. CDR3 region: CASSAGQGGTEAFF. For the CDR3, the DNA is TGCGCCAGCAGCGCGGGACAGGGAGGGACTGAAGCTTTCTTT.

This clone was picked up one time. The V and J genes are TRBV15 and TRBJ2-1, with 9 bases that match TRBD1. CDR3 length: 17 amino acids. Losses at the gene ends were 1 base for V and 4 bases for J; bases not matched to a gene: 8. The germline V gene has CDR1 LNHNV and CDR2 YYDKDF (reference sequence). In DNA form, the CDR3 reads TGTGCCACCAGCAGAGGCCCCCCCGGGACAGGGTACAATGAGCAGTTCTTC. Protein product: CATSRGPPGTGYNEQFF.

This clone was seen only a few times. The chain uses TRBV6-5 and TRBJ1-2; D uncertain. The CDR3 runs to 13 residues. Germline CDR1 reads MNHEY; CDR2 reads SVGAGI. Trimming shortened V by 5 bases and J by 8 bases, and 15 bases separated the two germline ends. CDR3 amino acids: CASSATQAVGYTF. The CDR3 DNA follows: TGTGCCAGCAGTGCGACCCAGGCAGTGGGCTACACCTTC.

The count of this clone is one. For the CDR3, the DNA is TGTGCCAGCAGTGAACGAGTCAGGGACGAGCAGTACTTC. Translated: CASSERVRDEQYF. The V gene is TRBV25-1, the J gene TRBJ2-7; D perhaps matches TRBD1 (5 bases). The CDR3 sequence is 13 residues long. Trimming removed 2 bases from V and 5 bases from J, with 10 bases in between. The germline gives CDR1 MGHDK, CDR2 SYGVNS.

The V call is TRBV19, the J call TRBJ2-5, with D possibly being TRBD1 (6 bases). CDR1 and CDR2 (germline): LNHDA, SQIVND (reference sequence). The V and J ends lost 5 bases and 6 bases respectively, with 10 bases between them. The CDR3 length is 12 residues. The CDR3 DNA sequence: TGTGCCAGTAGTCGGCAGGGGCAGACCCAGTACTTC. Translation: CASSRQGQTQYF. Full variable domain (remainder filled in from reference TRBV19 and TRBJ2-5): DGGITQSPKYLFRKEGQNVTLSCEQNLNHDAMYWYRQDPGQGLRLIYYSQIVNDFQKGDIAEGYSVSREKKESFPLTVTSAQKNPTAFYLCASSRQGQTQYFGPGTRLLVL.

This chain uses TRBV6-6 with TRBJ1-2; tentatively, D is TRBD1 (6 bases). The CDR3 has 15 amino acids. The germline V gene has CDR1 MNHNY and CDR2 SVGAGI (reference sequence). V lost 2 bases to trimming and J lost 7 bases, with 17 bases between them. The chain's CDR3 is CASSYPQDSLSGYTF. DNA of the CDR3: TGTGCCAGCAGTTACCCGCAGGACAGTCTCTCTGGCTACACCTTC.

This clone was seen a handful of times. The chain links TRBV27 to TRBJ2-3, with a tentative D call TRBD2 (6 bases). The CDR3 is 14 amino acids. V lost 6 bases, J lost 2 bases, and 12 bases lay in between. Germline-derived CDR1 and CDR2 are MNHEY and SMNVEV (reference sequence). The CDR3 reads CASRRGGITDTQYF. In DNA form, the CDR3 reads TGTGCCAGCAGGCGAGGCGGGATCACAGATACGCAGTATTTT.

The chain uses TRBV12-5 and TRBJ2-7; 10 nucleotides align to TRBD2. V was pared by 6 bases and J by 4 bases, with 6 bases of the junction left unmatched. This CDR3 is 14 amino acids long. Germline V lookup: CDR1 LGHNT, CDR2 FRNRAP. The CDR3 is CASGPKTSGYEQYF. CDR3 DNA: TGTGCTAGTGGCCCCAAGACTAGCGGGTACGAGCAGTACTTC.